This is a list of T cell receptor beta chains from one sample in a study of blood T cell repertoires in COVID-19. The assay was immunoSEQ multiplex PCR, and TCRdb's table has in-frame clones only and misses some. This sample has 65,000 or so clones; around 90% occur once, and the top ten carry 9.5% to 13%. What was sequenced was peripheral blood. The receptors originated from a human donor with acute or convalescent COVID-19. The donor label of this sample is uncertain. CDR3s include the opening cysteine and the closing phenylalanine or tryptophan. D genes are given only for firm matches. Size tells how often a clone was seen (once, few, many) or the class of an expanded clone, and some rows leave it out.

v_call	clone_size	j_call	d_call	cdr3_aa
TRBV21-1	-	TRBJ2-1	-	CASSRRQGKHNEQFF
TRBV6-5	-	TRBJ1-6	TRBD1	CASSYRTGVDNSPLHF
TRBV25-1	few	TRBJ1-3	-	CASSESRSGNTIYF
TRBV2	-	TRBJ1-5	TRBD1	CASSEDRGQNQPQHF
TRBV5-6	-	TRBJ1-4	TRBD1	CASRGDRGAGKLFF
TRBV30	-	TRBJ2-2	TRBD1	CAWSLNDRGRDTGELFF
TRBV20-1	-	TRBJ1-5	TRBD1	CSASSGTGVGQPQHF
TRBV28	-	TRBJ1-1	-	CASSRPQGRAEAFF
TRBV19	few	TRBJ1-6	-	CASRGLVLHF
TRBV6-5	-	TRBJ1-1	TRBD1	CASSHLQGEAFF
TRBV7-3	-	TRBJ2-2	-	CASSLTNTGELFF
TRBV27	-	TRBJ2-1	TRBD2	CASSRELAGIGYNEQFF
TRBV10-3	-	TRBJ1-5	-	CAISDWGGNQPQHF
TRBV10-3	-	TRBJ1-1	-	CAISETESRGKTEAFF
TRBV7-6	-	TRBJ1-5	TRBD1	CASSPSDRGGNQPQHF
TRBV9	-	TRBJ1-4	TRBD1	CASSAFGTGATNEKLFF
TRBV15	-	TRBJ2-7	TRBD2	CATSIPPAGAYEQYF
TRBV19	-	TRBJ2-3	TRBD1	CASSSPDRPSDTQYF
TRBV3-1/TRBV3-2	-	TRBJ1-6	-	CASSQGQLTNSPLHF
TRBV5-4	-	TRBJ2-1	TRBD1	CASSLDWRTGYVEQFF
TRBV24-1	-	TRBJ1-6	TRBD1	CATSDYPGTGNSPLHF
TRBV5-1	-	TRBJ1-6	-	CASSLAEIPGNSPLHF
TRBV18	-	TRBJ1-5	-	CASSPAGLAKTGPQHF
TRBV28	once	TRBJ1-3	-	CASSFLSPGLGNTIYF
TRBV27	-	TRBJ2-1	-	CASSLRPSSYNEQFF
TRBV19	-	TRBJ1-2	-	CASTANYGYTF
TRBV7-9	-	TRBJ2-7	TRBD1	CASSLGQGPEDEQYF
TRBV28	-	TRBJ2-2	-	CASTERGTGELFF
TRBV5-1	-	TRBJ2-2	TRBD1	CASSLNPRGQTNTGELFF
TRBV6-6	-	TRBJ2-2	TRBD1	CASSKGQGTTGELFF
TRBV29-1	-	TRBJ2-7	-	CSVPPGVMRASSYEQYF
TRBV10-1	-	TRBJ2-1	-	CASSENGEQFF
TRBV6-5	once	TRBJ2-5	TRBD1	CASRVDRGNQETQYF
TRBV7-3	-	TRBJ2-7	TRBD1	CASRFDRGPYEQYF
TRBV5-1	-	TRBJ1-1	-	CASSFPRADTEAFF
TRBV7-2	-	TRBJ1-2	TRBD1	CASSSDRGGYGYTF
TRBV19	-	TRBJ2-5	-	CASSKGPVQETQYF
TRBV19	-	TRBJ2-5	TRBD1	CASSKGRGRETQYF
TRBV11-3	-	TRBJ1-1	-	CASSLGWTPTEAFF
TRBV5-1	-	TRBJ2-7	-	CASSLGVGADGEQYF
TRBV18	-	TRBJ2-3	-	CASSPPRGTSVDTQYF
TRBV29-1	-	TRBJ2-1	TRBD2	CSVSSGRAGNEQFF
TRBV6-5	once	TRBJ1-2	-	CASTGAYGYTF
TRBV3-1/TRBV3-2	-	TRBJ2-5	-	CASSQGTGQETQYF
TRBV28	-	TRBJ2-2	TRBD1	CASSLIRTGDTGELFF
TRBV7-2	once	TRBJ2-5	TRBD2	CASSAGLAIFQETQYF
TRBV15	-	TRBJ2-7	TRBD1	CATSRPQGAYEQYF
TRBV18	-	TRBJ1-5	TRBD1	CASSPLQGGNQPQHF
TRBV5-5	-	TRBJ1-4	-	CASSSLTGWEKLFF
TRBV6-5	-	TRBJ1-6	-	CASSYSSGHRSPLHF
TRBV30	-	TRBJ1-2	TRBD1	CAWRTGPGYTF
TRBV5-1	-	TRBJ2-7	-	CASSLAPLQGYEQYF
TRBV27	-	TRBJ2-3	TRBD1	CASSFWGQDRDTQYF
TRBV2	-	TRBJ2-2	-	CASSRDRNTGELFF
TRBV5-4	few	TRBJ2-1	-	CASSLSGTPYNEQFF
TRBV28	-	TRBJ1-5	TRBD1	CASSSPRTGTQPQHF
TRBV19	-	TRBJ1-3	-	CASSTQGSLTGNTIYF
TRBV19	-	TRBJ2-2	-	CASSISGEGTGELFF
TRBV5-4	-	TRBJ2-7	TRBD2	CASSPGLAGGYEQYF
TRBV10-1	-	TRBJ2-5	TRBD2	CASSEFALAGAGETQYF